Below, 30 T cell receptor beta chains from the same sample are listed, as sequenced in a study of cytomegalovirus exposure and HLA in healthy donors. Clones were sequenced by immunoSEQ multiplex PCR, and TCRdb holds only the in-frame ones, with some missing. The sample contains 140,000 or so clones, 91% of which appear only once. Material for sequencing was PBMCs. These receptors all stem from a man in his late teens or twenties in good health and CMV-seronegative.

The V and J genes are TRBV29-1 and TRBJ2-7; 9 nucleotides match TRBD2. CDR3 length: 15 residues. Germline V gene lookup returns CDR1 SQVTM and CDR2 ANQGSEA. The junction had 6 bases not matched to a gene; V was cut back by 1 base and J by 2 bases. The CDR3 spells CSVEGRGGGTYEQYF. DNA of the CDR3: TGCAGCGTTGAAGGTCGCGGGGGGGGAACCTACGAGCAGTACTTC.

The chain recombines TRBV18 with TRBJ2-7; tentatively, D is TRBD1 (6 bases). Between the trimmed V and J ends, which lost 5 bases and 6 bases, there was a span of 11 bases. The germline gives CDR1 KGHSH, CDR2 LQKENI. The CDR3 is made up of 12 amino acids. CDR3 sequence (DNA): TGTGCCAGCTCAGCACAGGGTAGCGAGCAGTACGTC. It specifies CASSAQGSEQYV.

The chain combines TRBV25-1 with TRBJ1-4; 8 bases are shared with TRBD1. The V gene end was trimmed by 5 bases and the J gene end by 10 bases; junction bases not matched to a gene: 6. This CDR3 spans 13 amino acids. CDR1 and CDR2 from the germline V gene are MGHDK and SYGVNS. The chain's CDR3 is CASSYQGAGKLFF. CDR3 DNA sequence: TGTGCCAGCAGTTACCAGGGGGCAGGAAAACTGTTTTTT.

The J gene is TRBJ2-3, the V gene TRBV11-3; the D is unclear. The V and J ends lost 5 bases and 4 bases respectively, with 22 bases between them. CDR3 length: 17 amino acids. The V gene's germline CDR1 is SGHNT and CDR2 YENEEA. CDR3 loop: CASSPRLGEVPSDTQYF. The CDR3 DNA reads TGTGCCAGCAGCCCCAGATTGGGTGAGGTTCCGTCAGATACGCAGTATTTT.

The gene calls are TRBV19 and TRBJ2-1; possible D gene TRBD1, 5 bases. Looked up from germline, CDR1 is LNHDA and CDR2 is SQIVND (reference sequence). There are 16 residues in the CDR3. V was cut by 7 bases and J by 3 bases, with 19 bases left in between. The CDR3 loop reads CASTSDPGPLYNEQFF. As DNA, the CDR3 is TGTGCCAGTACATCGGACCCAGGGCCCCTCTACAATGAGCAGTTCTTC.

This clone was observed a handful of times. J is TRBJ1-2 and V is TRBV30; weak D call: TRBD1 (5 bases). The length of the CDR3 is 11 residues. Germline CDR1 and CDR2: GTSNPN and SVGIG (reference sequence). V lost 5 bases and J lost 4, with 8 bases in between. The CDR3 DNA is TGTGCCTGGGGGACTTTCTATGGCTACACCTTC. This translates into CAWGTFYGYTF. The entire variable domain, with the rest obtained from reference TRBV30 and TRBJ1-2, is as follows: SQTIHQWPATLVQPVGSPLSLECTVEGTSNPNLYWYRQAAGRGLQLLFYSVGIGQISSEVPQNLSASRPQDRQFILSSKKLLLSDSGFYLCAWGTFYGYTFGSGTRLTVV.

This clone was counted only a few times. The V call is TRBV5-1, the J call TRBJ2-7, with 9 bases aligning to TRBD2. J was trimmed by 5 bases and V by 1 base; bases with no gene match: 4. The CDR3 is made up of 14 amino acids. Germline assignment: CDR1 SGHRS and CDR2 YFSETQ. For the CDR3, the DNA is TGCGCCAGCAGCTTGCTACTAGCGGGCGACGAGCAGTACTTC. Protein: CASSLLLAGDEQYF.

Only a few counts were recorded for this clone. The chain is built from TRBV14 and TRBJ2-7; 7 bases fit TRBD1. V lost 0 bases and J lost 1; bases outside the gene matches: 3. This CDR3 region has 15 residues. Per the germline V gene, CDR1 is SGHDN and CDR2 is FVKESK. As DNA, the CDR3 is TGTGCCAGCAGCCAAGACAGGACAGGTTCCTACGAGCAGTACTTC. It specifies CASSQDRTGSYEQYF.

This clone showed up just once. The chain has TRBV5-5 and TRBJ1-2; D perhaps matches TRBD1 (5 bases). The CDR3 is 15 residues long. Trimming left V 0 bases short and J 2 bases short, with 11 bases between. Germline CDR1 and CDR2: SGHKS and YYEKEE (reference sequence). CDR3 region: CASSLALEGNYGYTF. In nucleotides, the CDR3 is TGTGCCAGCAGCTTGGCCCTGGAGGGGAACTATGGCTACACCTTC.

This rearrangement joins TRBV9 to TRBJ1-1; D ambiguous. The CDR3 is made up of 14 amino acids. V shed 1 base and J shed 1 base, with 8 bases lying between them. Germline V gene lookup returns CDR1 SGDLS and CDR2 YYNGEE. CDR3 nucleotides: TGTGCCAGCAGCGTAAACCAGGCGAACACTGAAGCTTTCTTT. This translates into CASSVNQANTEAFF. The full variable domain, in which reference TRBV9 and TRBJ1-1 provide the parts outside the CDR3, is DSGVTQTPKHLITATGQRVTLRCSPRSGDLSVYWYQQSLDQGLQFLIQYYNGEERAKGNILERFSAQQFPDLHSELNLSSLELGDSALYFCASSVNQANTEAFFGQGTRLTVV.

This chain links TRBV4-1 with TRBJ1-2; tentatively, D is TRBD1 (6 bases). V was trimmed by 3 bases and J by 4 bases, leaving 15 bases between them. Germline CDR1 is MGHRA and CDR2 is YSYEKL. This CDR3 comprises 15 residues. CDR3 DNA: TGCGCCAGCAGCCAGACAGGAACCGGGTTCTATGGCTACACCTTC. This translates into CASSQTGTGFYGYTF.

This rearrangement joins TRBV15 to TRBJ2-2; TRBD2 is a possible D gene (5 bases). Germline V gene lookup returns CDR1 LNHNV and CDR2 YYDKDF (reference sequence). Trimming removed 0 bases at V and 8 bases at J, with 13 bases between. The CDR3 loop spans 15 amino acids. The CDR3 reads CATSRDFGIAGELFF. In nucleotides, the CDR3 is TGTGCCACCAGCAGAGATTTTGGGATAGCGGGGGAGCTGTTTTTT. The whole variable domain, filled in from reference TRBV15 and TRBJ2-2, reads DAMVIQNPRYQVTQFGKPVTLSCSQTLNHNVMYWYQQKSSQAPKLLFHYYDKDFNNEADTPDNFQSRRPNTSFCFLDIRSPGLGDTAMYLCATSRDFGIAGELFFGEGSRLTVL.

This chain links TRBV7-9 with TRBJ1-1; D gene uncertain. The V end was cut by 4 bases, the J end by 2 bases, with 14 bases between. This CDR3 region has 15 residues. In germline, CDR1 is SEHNR, CDR2 FQNEAQ (reference sequence). In DNA form, the CDR3 reads TGTGCCAGCAGCTCTCGGGGAGTCCGAAACACTGAAGCTTTCTTT. Translating it yields CASSSRGVRNTEAFF.

The V call is TRBV9, the J call TRBJ2-7; a weak D match, TRBD2 (6 bases). V was cut by 4 bases and J by 5 bases, with 16 bases left in between. The CDR3 loop spans 14 amino acids. Germline CDR1 reads SGDLS; CDR2 reads YYNGEE. CDR3 bases: TGTGCCAGCAGCATGACCCCGGGGGTCGACGAGCAGTACGTC. Translated: CASSMTPGVDEQYV.

The rearrangement uses TRBV9 and TRBJ2-1, with 8 bases matching TRBD2. Germline values: CDR1 SGDLS, CDR2 YYNGEE. The ends lost 4 bases at V and 7 bases at J; junction bases unmatched: 13. The CDR3 extends over 16 amino acids. The CDR3 region has the DNA TGTGCCAGCAGCCCTTATTCACAGCGGGAGTTAAATGAGCAGTTCTTC. Translated, it gives CASSPYSQRELNEQFF.

The chain joins TRBV5-5 to TRBJ1-2, with a weak D call TRBD1 (6 bases). The germline V and J ends were trimmed by 2 bases and 5 bases, with 13 bases remaining between them. Germline CDR1 and CDR2: SGHKS and YYEKEE (reference sequence). The CDR3 is made up of 14 amino acids. CDR3: CASSFQGPQYGYTF. The CDR3 DNA is TGTGCCAGCAGCTTTCAGGGGCCCCAGTATGGCTACACCTTC.

The V call is TRBV7-3, the J call TRBJ2-5; maybe TRBD1 (5 bases). The CDR3 runs to 15 residues. Germline V CDR1 and CDR2: SGHTA, FQGTGA. V lost 1 base to trimming and J lost 4 bases, with 13 bases between them. CDR3 nucleotide sequence: TGTGCCAGCAGCTTAAAAGGAGCTCAGGGAGAGACCCAGTACTTC. Its translation is CASSLKGAQGETQYF.

The CDR3 protein is CASSNQGAGQPQHF. CDR3 coding DNA: TGTGCCAGCAGCAATCAGGGGGCAGGTCAGCCCCAGCATTTT. The J gene is TRBJ1-5, the V gene TRBV7-9; TRBD1 agrees at 8 bases. The J segment lost 6 bases and the V segment lost 5 bases, leaving 6 bases of the junction unmatched. The V gene's germline CDR1 is SEHNR and CDR2 FQNEAQ (reference sequence). The CDR3 consists of 14 residues.

The chain employs TRBV5-1 and TRBJ2-3; D might be TRBD2 (6 bases). This CDR3 spans 15 amino acids. Germline assignment: CDR1 SGHRS and CDR2 YFSETQ. The V and J ends lost 1 base and 0 bases respectively, with 9 bases between them. CDR3 nucleotides: TGCGCCAGCAGCTTGAGGACTATCAGCACAGATACGCAGTATTTT. Its protein product is CASSLRTISTDTQYF.

V and J are TRBV2 and TRBJ2-7, with D possibly being TRBD1 (6 bases). V shed 6 bases and J shed 2 bases, with 11 bases lying between them. From germline, CDR1 is SNHLY and CDR2 FYNNEI. This CDR3 is 13 amino acids long. CDR3 nucleotide sequence: TGTGCCAGCAGAGGAGAGGGGGCCTACGAGCAGTACTTC. Amino acids: CASRGEGAYEQYF.

The CDR3 loop reads CASSPRDSITYEQYV. The CDR3 DNA reads TGTGCCAGCAGTCCCCGGGACAGTATAACCTACGAGCAGTACGTC. The chain employs TRBV27 and TRBJ2-7, with 7 bases matching TRBD1. The J segment lost 2 bases and the V segment lost 5 bases, leaving 9 bases of the junction unmatched. This CDR3 contains 15 residues. CDR1 and CDR2 from the germline V gene are MNHEY and SMNVEV (reference sequence).

The chain couples TRBV11-2 to TRBJ1-2, with D possibly matching TRBD1 (5 bases). The V end lost 8 bases, the J end lost 5 bases, and 24 bases lay between the germline ends. CDR1 and CDR2 (germline): SGHAT, FQNNGV. CDR3 length equals 16 residues. The CDR3 is CASFPGPRQFGYGYTF. The CDR3 DNA follows: TGTGCCAGCTTCCCTGGCCCCCGACAGTTCGGTTATGGCTACACCTTC.

The gene calls are TRBV10-3 and TRBJ2-1, with 8 bases matching TRBD1. Unmatched junction bases numbered 7, after V lost 3 bases and J lost 9 bases. Germline assignment: CDR1 ENHRY and CDR2 SYGVKD. This CDR3 region has 14 residues. CDR3 sequence reads: CAISETGGMGEQFF. DNA for the CDR3: TGTGCCATCAGTGAAACAGGGGGAATGGGTGAGCAGTTCTTC.

V usage is TRBV29-1 and J usage is TRBJ2-1, with 9 positions matching TRBD2. CDR3 length: 14 amino acids. V dropped 4 bases and J dropped 8; count of bases not matched to a gene: 9. From germline, CDR1 is SQVTM and CDR2 ANQGSEA. The CDR3 region has the DNA TGCAGCGTTGTGTCTAGCGGGAATTCCGATGAGCAGTTCTTC. Translating it yields CSVVSSGNSDEQFF.

The chain couples TRBV13 to TRBJ2-1; 8 bases match TRBD2. CDR1 and CDR2 from the germline V gene are PRHDT and FYEKMQ (reference sequence). This CDR3 contains 14 residues. Trimming cost V 1 base and J 4 bases; bases outside gene matches: 0. The CDR3 DNA reads TGTGCCAGCAGCTTAGTAGCGGGGTACAATGAGCAGTTCTTC. Protein sequence: CASSLVAGYNEQFF.

The V and J genes are TRBV5-4 and TRBJ2-1; 7 nucleotides line up with TRBD2. Trimming at V came to 7 bases and at J to 10 bases, leaving 17 bases not matched to a gene. The length of the CDR3 is 15 residues. Germline V gives CDR1 SGHNT, CDR2 YYREEE (reference sequence). The CDR3 nucleotides read TGTGCCAGCGCGTCCGGGACTACTCGTATTGGGGAGCAGTTCTTC. It specifies CASASGTTRIGEQFF.

J is TRBJ2-2 and V is TRBV19; D is uncertain. Trimming left V 4 bases short and J 0 bases short, with 9 bases between. The CDR3 is 15 residues long. Germline CDR1 and CDR2: LNHDA and SQIVND (reference sequence). The chain's CDR3 is CASSSGNANTGELFF. CDR3 DNA sequence: TGTGCCAGTAGTAGCGGAAACGCGAACACCGGGGAGCTGTTTTTT.

The CDR3 here is CASSGPILAGDSTDTQYF. CDR3 nucleotides: TGTGCCAGCAGTGGACCCATACTGGCGGGAGATAGCACAGATACGCAGTATTTT. The rearrangement uses TRBV2 and TRBJ2-3; TRBD2 matches at 7 bases. This CDR3 has 18 amino acids. The ends lost 4 bases at V and 0 bases at J; junction bases unmatched: 13. CDR1 is SNHLY and CDR2 is FYNNEI in the germline V gene. Based on the CDR3 plus reference TRBV2 and TRBJ2-3, the full variable domain is EPEVTQTPSHQVTQMGQEVILRCVPISNHLYFYWYRQILGQKVEFLVSFYNNEISEKSEIFDDQFSVERPDGSNFTLKIRSTKLEDSAMYFCASSGPILAGDSTDTQYFGPGTRLTVL.

The chain carries TRBV6-4 and TRBJ2-3, with TRBD1 identical over 12 bases. The CDR3 contains 16 residues. Germline values: CDR1 MRHNA, CDR2 SNTAGT. V was pared by 5 bases and J by 5 bases, with 8 bases of the junction left unmatched. This CDR3 is CASSKFGTGGIDTQYF. The CDR3 DNA sequence: TGTGCCAGCAGTAAATTCGGGACAGGGGGCATAGATACGCAGTATTTT.

J is TRBJ2-3 and V is TRBV2; TRBD2 matches 16 bases. Germline assignment: CDR1 SNHLY and CDR2 FYNNEI. The J segment lost 1 base and the V segment lost 6 bases, leaving 4 bases of the junction unmatched. The CDR3 runs 17 residues. CDR3 sequence reads: CASSHGTSGGGTDTQYF. As DNA, the CDR3 is TGTGCCAGCAGCCATGGGACTAGCGGGGGGGGCACAGATACGCAGTATTTT.